This TCR beta chain was documented in a study of T cell changes during pregnancy in multiple sclerosis. Profiling relied on immunoSEQ multiplex PCR, and the TCRdb table lists in-frame clones only, not all of them. The table includes over 50,000 clones, approximately 85% detected once. This CDR3 has 12 residues. Germline CDR1 reads MNHEY; CDR2 reads SMNVEV (reference sequence). The V end lost 8 bases, the J end lost 9 bases, and 14 bases lay between the germline ends. The TCR was taken from a female donor with multiple sclerosis, enrolled in a pregnancy study. The chain carries TRBV27 and TRBJ2-1; D call uncertain. The source was peripheral blood, collected in the first trimester of pregnancy. CDR3 in amino acids: CASFRNPSEQFF. For the CDR3, the DNA is TGTGCCAGCTTTCGAAATCCGAGTGAGCAGTTCTTC.